This T cell receptor beta chain was retrieved from a study of blood T cell repertoires in COVID-19. Germline CDR1 and CDR2: SGDLS and YYNGEE. This CDR3 contains 15 residues. The V gene end was trimmed by 4 bases and the J gene end by 3 bases; junction bases not matched to a gene: 7. Authors' methods: Estimation of nucleated cell counts relied on the amplification of reference gene primers. Profiling relied on immunoSEQ multiplex PCR, and the TCRdb table lists in-frame clones only, not all of them. From that table come the V and J calls and clone size; the DNA was used to work out D and trimming. The data contain roughly 250,000 clones, around nine tenths of them singletons.

The gene calls are TRBV9 and TRBJ2-1, with 7 bases identical to TRBD1. The receptor comes from a woman between 45 and 60 years old who had recovered from COVID-19. The sequenced sample consisted of PBMCs or T cells enriched from blood (not recorded which). The CDR3 sequence is CASSHRTGFYNEQFF. CDR3 bases: TGTGCCAGCAGCCACAGGACAGGATTCTACAATGAGCAGTTCTTC. The full variable domain, its missing parts supplied by reference TRBV9 and TRBJ2-1, is DSGVTQTPKHLITATGQRVTLRCSPRSGDLSVYWYQQSLDQGLQFLIQYYNGEERAKGNILERFSAQQFPDLHSELNLSSLELGDSALYFCASSHRTGFYNEQFFGPGTRLTVL.